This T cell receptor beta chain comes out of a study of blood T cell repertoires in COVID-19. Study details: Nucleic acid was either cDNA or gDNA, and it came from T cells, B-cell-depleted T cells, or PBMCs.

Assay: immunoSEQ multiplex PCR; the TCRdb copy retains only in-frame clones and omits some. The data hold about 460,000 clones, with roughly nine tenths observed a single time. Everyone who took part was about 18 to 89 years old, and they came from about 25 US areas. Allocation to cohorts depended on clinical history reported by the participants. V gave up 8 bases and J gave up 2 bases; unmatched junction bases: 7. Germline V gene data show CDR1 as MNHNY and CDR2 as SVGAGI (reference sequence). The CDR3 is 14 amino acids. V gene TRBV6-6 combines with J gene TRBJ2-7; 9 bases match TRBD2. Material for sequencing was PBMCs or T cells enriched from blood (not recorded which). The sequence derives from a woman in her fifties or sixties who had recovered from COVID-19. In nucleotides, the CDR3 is TGTGCCAGCGGAAGCGGGGGGCCTCCCTACGAGCAGTACTTC. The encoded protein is CASGSGGPPYEQYF.